A selection of T cell receptor beta chains follows, all from one sample in a study of CD8 T cells in Susac syndrome. MiXCR, applied by TCRdb to the immunoSEQ multiplex PCR reads, yields one record per CDR3 protein. The profile shows about 180,000 distinct CDR3 sequences, 94% of them singletons. The sequenced sample was CD4+ T cells from PBMCs. The receptor set was obtained from a human donor with Susac syndrome. CDR3s include the opening cysteine and the closing phenylalanine or tryptophan. The order of the fields is D gene, clone size, J gene, V gene, CDR3 protein, CDR3 DNA. D genes are given only for firm matches. Clone size is shown for a subset of rows, as once, few, many or a class of expanded clone.

TRBD1	-	TRBJ1-2	TRBV4-1	CASSQGRDRAYGYTF	TGCGCCAGCAGCCAAGGTCGCGACAGGGCCTATGGCTACACCTTC
TRBD1	-	TRBJ2-7	TRBV3-1	CASSRTGTGILEQYF	TGTGCCAGCAGCCGAACCGGGACAGGGATTTTGGAGCAGTACTTC
TRBD2	-	TRBJ2-3	TRBV29-1	CSSAGGPLGDTQYF	TGCAGCTCAGCGGGGGGGCCCCTCGGAGATACGCAGTATTTT
TRBD2	-	TRBJ2-5	TRBV3-1	CASSQDIAGGSETQYF	TGTGCCAGCAGCCAGGATATAGCGGGGGGGTCGGAGACCCAGTACTTC
-	-	TRBJ2-1	TRBV15	CATSRDDEQFF	TGTGCCACCAGCAGAGATGATGAGCAGTTCTTC
-	few	TRBJ1-1	TRBV5-1	CASSYLAQLEAFF	TGCGCCAGCAGCTACCTCGCACAGCTTGAAGCTTTCTTT
TRBD2	-	TRBJ2-2	TRBV7-2	CASSWGGSVGTGELFF	TGTGCCAGCAGCTGGGGGGGGAGTGTCGGGACCGGGGAGCTGTTTTTT
-	-	TRBJ2-4	TRBV29-1	CSVILSLAKNIQYF	TGCAGCGTCATATTGTCTCTAGCCAAAAACATTCAGTACTTC
TRBD1	-	TRBJ2-3	TRBV30	CAWRETGGAADTQYF	TGTGCCTGGAGAGAAACAGGGGGCGCAGCAGATACGCAGTATTTT
-	once	TRBJ1-2	TRBV3-1	CASSQGIQGRNYGYTF	TGTGCCAGCAGCCAAGGGATCCAGGGGCGAAACTATGGCTACACCTTC
TRBD2	-	TRBJ2-5	TRBV6-5	CARSSGAKETQYF	TGTGCCAGATCTAGCGGGGCCAAAGAGACCCAGTACTTC
-	-	TRBJ2-7	TRBV5-1	CASSTTQGYEQYF	TGCGCCAGCAGCACAACACAGGGTTACGAGCAGTACTTC
-	-	TRBJ1-1	TRBV15	CATSTGTLAFF	TGTGCCACCAGCACGGGAACCTTGGCTTTCTTT
-	-	TRBJ2-5	TRBV13	CASSPGDTPQETQYF	TGTGCCAGCAGCCCTGGGGACACCCCGCAGGAGACCCAGTACTTC
-	-	TRBJ2-2	TRBV2	CASSEQAYRNTGELFF	TGTGCCAGCAGTGAACAGGCTTACAGGAACACCGGGGAGCTGTTTTTT
TRBD1	-	TRBJ2-7	TRBV7-2	CASSLSGQGADEQYF	TGTGCCAGCAGCTTATCGGGACAGGGGGCGGACGAGCAGTACTTC
TRBD1	-	TRBJ2-7	TRBV25-1	CASRETGQHYEQYF	TGTGCCAGCAGGGAGACGGGACAGCACTACGAGCAGTACTTC
-	-	TRBJ1-1	TRBV14	CASSPPGGREAFF	TGTGCCAGCAGCCCCCCGGGTGGAAGAGAAGCTTTCTTT
-	-	TRBJ2-1	TRBV6-2/TRBV6-3	CASSPTLGWGQFF	TGTGCCAGCAGCCCGACCCTGGGGTGGGGGCAGTTCTTC
-	few	TRBJ1-5	TRBV30	CAWSGGGNQPQHF	TGTGCCTGGAGTGGAGGGGGGAATCAGCCCCAGCATTTT
TRBD1	-	TRBJ1-1	TRBV6-2/TRBV6-3	CASSYGTGDTEAFF	TGTGCCAGCAGTTACGGCACAGGGGACACTGAAGCTTTCTTT
-	-	TRBJ1-1	TRBV11-2	CASSLVKNTEAFF	TGTGCCAGCAGCTTAGTCAAGAACACTGAAGCTTTCTTT
-	once	TRBJ1-6	TRBV13	CASSLDAGGGSPLHF	TGTGCCAGCAGCTTAGACGCTGGGGGTGGTTCACCCCTCCACTTT
-	-	TRBJ2-3	TRBV29-1	CSAPTLGSTDTQYF	TGCAGCGCCCCGACACTCGGAAGCACAGATACGCAGTATTTT
-	-	TRBJ2-5	TRBV7-9	CASSPSPPRIETQYF	TGTGCCAGCAGCCCTTCGCCCCCGAGAATAGAGACCCAGTACTTC
-	-	TRBJ2-7	TRBV6-5	CASSHNGPSYEQYF	TGTGCCAGCAGCCACAACGGACCCTCCTACGAGCAGTACTTC
-	-	TRBJ2-7	TRBV5-1	CASSPRGRSTYEQYF	TGCGCCAGCAGCCCCCGGGGGAGATCTACCTACGAGCAGTACTTC
-	-	TRBJ2-7	TRBV5-4	CASSLGLTYEQYF	TGTGCCAGCAGCTTGGGGCTAACCTACGAGCAGTACTTC
TRBD1	-	TRBJ1-5	TRBV4-1	CASSRGTGGAGPQHF	TGCGCCAGCAGCCGGGGTACAGGGGGCGCGGGGCCCCAGCATTTT
-	-	TRBJ2-1	TRBV20-1	CSASQGNEQFF	TGCAGTGCTAGCCAAGGGAATGAGCAGTTCTTC
TRBD1	-	TRBJ2-6	TRBV3-1	CASRPYGQGAPPGANVLTF	TGTGCCAGCAGGCCATATGGACAGGGGGCGCCACCTGGGGCCAACGTCCTGACTTTC